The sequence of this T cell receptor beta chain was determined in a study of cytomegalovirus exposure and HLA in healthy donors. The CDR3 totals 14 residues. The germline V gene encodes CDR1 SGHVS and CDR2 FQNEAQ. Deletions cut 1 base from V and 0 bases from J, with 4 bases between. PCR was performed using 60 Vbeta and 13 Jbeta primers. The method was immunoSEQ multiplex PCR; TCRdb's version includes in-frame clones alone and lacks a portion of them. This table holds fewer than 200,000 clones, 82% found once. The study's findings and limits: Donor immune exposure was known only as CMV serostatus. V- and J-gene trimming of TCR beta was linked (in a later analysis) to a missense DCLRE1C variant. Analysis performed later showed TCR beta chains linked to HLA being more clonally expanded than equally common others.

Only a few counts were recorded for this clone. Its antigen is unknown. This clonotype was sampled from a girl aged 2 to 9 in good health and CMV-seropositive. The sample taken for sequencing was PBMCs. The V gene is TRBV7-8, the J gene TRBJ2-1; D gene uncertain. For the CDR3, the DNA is TGTGCCAGCAGCTTAGTGAGCTCCTACAATGAGCAGTTCTTC. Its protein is CASSLVSSYNEQFF.